The entry below describes one TCR beta chain. What it binds is not known. The sample is drawn from a study of Ad26.COV2.S vaccination and SARS-CoV-2 variants. Study overall: In the study, Ad26.COV2.S was injected intramuscularly once, or twice 56 days apart. Whole-study findings and limits: The analyses of TCR breadth and depth may have understated the size of total T cell responses.

This table comes from immunoSEQ multiplex PCR, and its TCRdb copy is limited to in-frame clones, with some not included. The sample lists 300,000 to 350,000 clones; roughly 90% were seen once. CDR3 length: 15 residues. The V gene end was trimmed by 3 bases and the J gene end by 6 bases; junction bases not matched to a gene: 5. CDR1 is MDHEN and CDR2 is SYDVKM in the germline V gene. Treatment here: some 19 received Ad26.COV2.S at low or high dose, single or two shots; 5 received placebo; per-sample allocation not given. Sampling took place 63 days after the first vaccine or placebo injection. In the vaccine, an Ad26 vector expressed the SARS-CoV-2 spike of the Wuhan strain.

This receptor was obtained from a person aged 18-65 years who received the Ad26.COV2.S COVID-19 vaccine or a placebo. The sample here was peripheral blood, taken in a trial of Ad26.COV2.S vaccine versus placebo. The chain carries TRBV28 and TRBJ1-6, with TRBD1 identical over 7 bases. DNA for the CDR3: TGTGCCAGCAGTTTCGCGGACAGGATTAATTCACCCCTCCACTTT. Translating it yields CASSFADRINSPLHF.